This TCR beta chain originates from a study of cytomegalovirus exposure and HLA in healthy donors. The germline V gene has CDR1 MNHEY and CDR2 SVGAGI. CDR3 size: 12 residues. V was pared by 5 bases and J by 7 bases, with 11 bases between. The donors comprised healthy bone marrow donors. A note on this clone: Its antigen is still unknown.

Study-wide results and limits: Prior analysis indicated that the majority of TCR beta V segments exhibited productivity approximately 87% or approximately 30% of the time. Later analysis demonstrated an association between a missense DCLRE1C variant and TCR beta V- and J-gene trimming.

Primers included in the PCR were 60 Vbeta and 13 Jbeta primers. Original processing methods: Later reanalysis found about 80 million unique TCR beta chains, some 10 million of them shared. Assay: immunoSEQ multiplex PCR; the TCRdb copy retains only in-frame clones and omits some. Clonal size and the V and J genes are those of that table, whereas D and trimming came from the DNA. The sample contains approximately 75,000 clones, around 64% of which appear only once. V is TRBV6-5 and J is TRBJ1-2, with no clear D. The TCR sequence derives from a man aged 35 to 55 in good health and CMV-seropositive. The specimen sequenced was PBMCs. The CDR3, as DNA: TGTGCCAGCAGTCCCTGGGGAGGTGGCTACACCTTC. It specifies CASSPWGGGYTF.